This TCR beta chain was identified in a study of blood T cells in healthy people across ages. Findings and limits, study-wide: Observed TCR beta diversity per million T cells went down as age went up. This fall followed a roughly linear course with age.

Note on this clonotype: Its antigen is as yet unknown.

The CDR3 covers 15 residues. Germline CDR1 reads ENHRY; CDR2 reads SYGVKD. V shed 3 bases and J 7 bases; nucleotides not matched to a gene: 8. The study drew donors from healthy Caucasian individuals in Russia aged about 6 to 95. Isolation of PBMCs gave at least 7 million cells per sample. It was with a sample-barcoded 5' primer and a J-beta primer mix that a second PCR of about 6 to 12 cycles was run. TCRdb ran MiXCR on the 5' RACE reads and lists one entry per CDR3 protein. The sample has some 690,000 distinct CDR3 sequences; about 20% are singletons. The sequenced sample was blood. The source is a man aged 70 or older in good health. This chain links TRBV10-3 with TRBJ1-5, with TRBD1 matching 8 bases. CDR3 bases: TGTGCCATCAGTGAAGGGACAGGCTTGGGGCAGCCCCAGCATTTT. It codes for CAISEGTGLGQPQHF.